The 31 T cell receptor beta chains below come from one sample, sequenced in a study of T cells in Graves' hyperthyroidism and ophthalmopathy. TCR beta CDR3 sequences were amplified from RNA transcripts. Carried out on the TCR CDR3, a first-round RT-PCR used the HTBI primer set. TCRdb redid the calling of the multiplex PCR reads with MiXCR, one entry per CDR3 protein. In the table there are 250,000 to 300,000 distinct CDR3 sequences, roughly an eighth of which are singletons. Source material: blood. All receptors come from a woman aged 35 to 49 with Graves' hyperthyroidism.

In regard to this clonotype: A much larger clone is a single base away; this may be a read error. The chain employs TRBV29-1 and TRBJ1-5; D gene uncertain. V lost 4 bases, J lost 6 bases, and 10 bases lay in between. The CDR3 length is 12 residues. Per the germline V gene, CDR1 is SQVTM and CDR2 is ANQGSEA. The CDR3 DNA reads TGCAGCGTTGGGGTGGGAAGTCAGCCCCAGCATTTT. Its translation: CSVGVGSQPQHF.

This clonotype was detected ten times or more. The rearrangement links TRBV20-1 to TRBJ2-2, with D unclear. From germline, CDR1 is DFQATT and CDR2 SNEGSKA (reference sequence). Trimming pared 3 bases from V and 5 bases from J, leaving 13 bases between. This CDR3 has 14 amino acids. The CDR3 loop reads CSARDPVATGELFF. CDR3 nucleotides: TGCAGTGCTAGGGACCCAGTTGCGACCGGGGAGCTGTTTTTT.

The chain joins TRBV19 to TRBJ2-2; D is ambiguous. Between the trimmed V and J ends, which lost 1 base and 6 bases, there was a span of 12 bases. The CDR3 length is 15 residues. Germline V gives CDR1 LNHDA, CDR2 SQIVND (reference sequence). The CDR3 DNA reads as TGTGCCAGTAGTATAGGTAGCCCCCCAGCCGGGGAGCTGTTTTTT. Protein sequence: CASSIGSPPAGELFF.

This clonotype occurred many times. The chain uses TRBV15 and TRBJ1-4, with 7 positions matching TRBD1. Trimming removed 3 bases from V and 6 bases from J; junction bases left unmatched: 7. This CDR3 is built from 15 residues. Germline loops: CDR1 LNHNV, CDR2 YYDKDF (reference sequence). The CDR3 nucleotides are TGTGCCACCAGCAGGCAACAGGGGAGTTATGAAAAACTGTTTTTT. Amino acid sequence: CATSRQQGSYEKLFF.

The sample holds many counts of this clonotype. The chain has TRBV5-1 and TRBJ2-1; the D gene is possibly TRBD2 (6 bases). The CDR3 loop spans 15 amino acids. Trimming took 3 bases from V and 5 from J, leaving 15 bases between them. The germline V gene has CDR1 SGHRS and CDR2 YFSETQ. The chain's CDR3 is CASSSRLGVNNEQFF. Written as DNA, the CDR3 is TGCGCCAGCAGCTCACGACTAGGGGTAAACAATGAGCAGTTCTTC.

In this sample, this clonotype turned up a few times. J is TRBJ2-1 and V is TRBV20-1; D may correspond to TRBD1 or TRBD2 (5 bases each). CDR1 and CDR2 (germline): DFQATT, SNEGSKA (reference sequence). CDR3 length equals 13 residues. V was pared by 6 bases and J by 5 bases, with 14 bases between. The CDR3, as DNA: TGCAGTGCGTCCCGGGACCTAGACAATGAGCAGTTCTTC. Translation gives CSASRDLDNEQFF.

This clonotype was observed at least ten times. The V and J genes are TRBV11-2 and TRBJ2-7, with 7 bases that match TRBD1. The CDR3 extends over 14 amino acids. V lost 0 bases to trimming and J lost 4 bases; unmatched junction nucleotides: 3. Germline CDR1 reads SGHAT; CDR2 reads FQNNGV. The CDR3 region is CASSLERGRYEQYF. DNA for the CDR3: TGTGCCAGCAGCTTAGAAAGGGGGCGGTACGAGCAGTACTTC.

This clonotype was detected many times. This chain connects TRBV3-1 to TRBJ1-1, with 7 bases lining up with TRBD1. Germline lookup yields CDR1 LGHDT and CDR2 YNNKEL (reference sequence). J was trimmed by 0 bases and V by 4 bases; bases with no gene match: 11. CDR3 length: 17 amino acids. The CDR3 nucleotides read TGTGCCAGCAGCCGACCTGTGACAGGGCAAATGAACACTGAAGCTTTCTTT. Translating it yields CASSRPVTGQMNTEAFF.

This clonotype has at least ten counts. The CDR3 DNA reads TGTGCCAGCAGGGTTTACACCGGGGAGCTGTTTTTT. It translates to CASRVYTGELFF. The chain combines TRBV2 with TRBJ2-2; D is uncertain. The V and J ends lost 6 bases and 3 bases respectively, with 5 bases between them. Per germline, CDR1 SNHLY and CDR2 FYNNEI. This CDR3 spans 12 amino acids.

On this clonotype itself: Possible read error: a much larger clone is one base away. CDR3 protein: CASHREGTQYF. In DNA form, the CDR3 reads TGTGCCAGCCACCGGGAAGGGACCCAGTACTTC. V gene TRBV2 combines with J gene TRBJ2-5; a weak D match, TRBD2 (5 bases). CDR1 and CDR2 (germline): SNHLY, FYNNEI. Trimming shortened V by 8 bases and J by 7 bases, and 11 bases separated the two germline ends. The CDR3 consists of 11 residues.

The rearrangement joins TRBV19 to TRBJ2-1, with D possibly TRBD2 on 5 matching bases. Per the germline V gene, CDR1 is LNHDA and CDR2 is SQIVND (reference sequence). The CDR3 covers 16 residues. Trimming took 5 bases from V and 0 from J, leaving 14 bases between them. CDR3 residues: CASSPPGLISYNEQFF. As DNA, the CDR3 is TGTGCCAGTAGTCCCCCGGGATTGATCTCCTACAATGAGCAGTTCTTC. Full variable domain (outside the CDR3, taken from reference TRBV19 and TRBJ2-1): DGGITQSPKYLFRKEGQNVTLSCEQNLNHDAMYWYRQDPGQGLRLIYYSQIVNDFQKGDIAEGYSVSREKKESFPLTVTSAQKNPTAFYLCASSPPGLISYNEQFFGPGTRLTVL.

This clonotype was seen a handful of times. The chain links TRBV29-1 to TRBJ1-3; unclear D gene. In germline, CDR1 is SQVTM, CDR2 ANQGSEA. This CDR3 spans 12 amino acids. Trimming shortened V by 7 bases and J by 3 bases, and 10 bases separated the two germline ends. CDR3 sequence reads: CSARVIGNTIYF. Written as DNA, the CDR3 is TGCAGCGCAAGGGTAATTGGAAACACCATATATTTT.

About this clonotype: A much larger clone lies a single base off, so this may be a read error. CDR3 in amino acids: CASSGATSGADEQYF. Written as DNA, the CDR3 is TGTGCCAGTAGCGGGGCAACTAGCGGGGCCGACGAGCAGTACTTC. V usage is TRBV19 and J usage is TRBJ2-7, with TRBD2 matching over 10 bases. The CDR3 loop spans 15 amino acids. Trimming took 6 bases from V and 5 from J; bases not matched to a gene: 10. Germline CDR1 is LNHDA and CDR2 is SQIVND (reference sequence).

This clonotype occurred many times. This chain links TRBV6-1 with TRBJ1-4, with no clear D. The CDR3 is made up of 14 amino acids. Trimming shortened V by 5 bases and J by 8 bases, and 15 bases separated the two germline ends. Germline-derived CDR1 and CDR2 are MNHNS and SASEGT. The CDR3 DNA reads TGTGCCAGCAGTTCTAGTTTTGGTTGGGAAAAACTGTTTTTT. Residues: CASSSSFGWEKLFF.

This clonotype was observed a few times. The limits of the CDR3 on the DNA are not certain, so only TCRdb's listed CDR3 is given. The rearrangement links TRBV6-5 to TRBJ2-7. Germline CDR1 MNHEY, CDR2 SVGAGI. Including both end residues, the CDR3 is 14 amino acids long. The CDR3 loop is CASSTSDSPYEQYF.

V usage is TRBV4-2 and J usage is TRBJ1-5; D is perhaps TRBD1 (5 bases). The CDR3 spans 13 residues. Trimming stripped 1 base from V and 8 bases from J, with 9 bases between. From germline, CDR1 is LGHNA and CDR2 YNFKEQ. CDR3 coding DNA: TGTGCCAGCAGCCAAGCGGGGGGAGAGCCCCAGCATTTT. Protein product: CASSQAGGEPQHF.

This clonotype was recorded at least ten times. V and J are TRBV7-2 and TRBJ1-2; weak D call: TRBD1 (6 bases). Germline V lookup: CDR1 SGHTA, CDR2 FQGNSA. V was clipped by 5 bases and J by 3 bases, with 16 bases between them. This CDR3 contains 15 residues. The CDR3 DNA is TGTGCCAGCAGCAGTCGACAGGTTGTCGACTATGGCTACACCTTC. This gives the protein CASSSRQVVDYGYTF.

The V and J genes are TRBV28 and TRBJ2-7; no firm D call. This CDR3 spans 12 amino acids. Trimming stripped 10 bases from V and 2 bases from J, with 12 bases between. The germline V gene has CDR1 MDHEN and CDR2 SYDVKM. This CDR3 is CATESLTYEQYF. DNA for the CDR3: TGTGCCACCGAGAGCCTAACCTACGAGCAGTACTTC.

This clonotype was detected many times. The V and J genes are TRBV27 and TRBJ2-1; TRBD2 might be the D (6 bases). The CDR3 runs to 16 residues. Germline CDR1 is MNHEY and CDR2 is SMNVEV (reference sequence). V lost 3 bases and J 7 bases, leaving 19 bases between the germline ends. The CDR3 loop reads CASSFWRRESGNEQFF. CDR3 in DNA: TGTGCCAGCAGTTTTTGGAGGAGGGAGTCTGGTAATGAGCAGTTCTTC.

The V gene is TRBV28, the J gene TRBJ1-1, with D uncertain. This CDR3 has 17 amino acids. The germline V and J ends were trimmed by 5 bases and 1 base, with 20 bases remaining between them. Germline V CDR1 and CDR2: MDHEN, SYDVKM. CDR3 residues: CASSPQRPSEANTEAFF. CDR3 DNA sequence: TGTGCCAGCAGTCCCCAACGGCCTTCCGAGGCGAACACTGAAGCTTTCTTT.

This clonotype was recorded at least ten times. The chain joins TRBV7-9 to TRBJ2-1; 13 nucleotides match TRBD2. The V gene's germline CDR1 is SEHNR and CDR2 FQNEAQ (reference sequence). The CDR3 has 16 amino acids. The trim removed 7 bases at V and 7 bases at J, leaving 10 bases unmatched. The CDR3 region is CASTPSVLAGGNEQFF. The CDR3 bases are TGTGCCAGCACCCCTAGCGTACTAGCGGGAGGGAATGAGCAGTTCTTC.

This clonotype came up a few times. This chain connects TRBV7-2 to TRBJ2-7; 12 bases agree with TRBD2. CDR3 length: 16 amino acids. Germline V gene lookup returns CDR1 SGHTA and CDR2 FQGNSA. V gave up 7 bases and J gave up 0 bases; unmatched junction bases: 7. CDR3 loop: CASTRTSGASSYEQYF. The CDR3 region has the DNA TGTGCCAGCACCAGGACTAGCGGGGCCAGCTCCTACGAGCAGTACTTC.

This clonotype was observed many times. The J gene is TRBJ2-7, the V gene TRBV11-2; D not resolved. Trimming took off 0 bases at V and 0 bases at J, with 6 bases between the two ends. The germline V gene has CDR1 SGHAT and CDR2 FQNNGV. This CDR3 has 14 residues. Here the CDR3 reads CASSLDSYSYEQYF. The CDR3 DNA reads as TGTGCCAGCAGCTTAGATTCATACTCCTACGAGCAGTACTTC.

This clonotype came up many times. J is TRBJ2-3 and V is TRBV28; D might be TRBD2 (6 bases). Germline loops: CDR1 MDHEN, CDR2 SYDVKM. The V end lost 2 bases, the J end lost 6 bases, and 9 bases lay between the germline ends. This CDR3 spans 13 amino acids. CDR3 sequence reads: CASSLAGSDTQYF. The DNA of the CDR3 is TGTGCCAGCAGTTTAGCGGGGAGTGATACGCAGTATTTT. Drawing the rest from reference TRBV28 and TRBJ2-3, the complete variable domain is DVKVTQSSRYLVKRTGEKVFLECVQDMDHENMFWYRQDPGLGLRLIYFSYDVKMKEKGDIPEGYSVSREKKERFSLILESASTNQTSMYLCASSLAGSDTQYFGPGTRLTVL.

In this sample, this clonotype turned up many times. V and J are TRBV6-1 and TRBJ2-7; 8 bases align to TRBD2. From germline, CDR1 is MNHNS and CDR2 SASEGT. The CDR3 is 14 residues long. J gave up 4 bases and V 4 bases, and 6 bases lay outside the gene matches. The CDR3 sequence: CASSVQRERYEQYF. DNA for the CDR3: TGTGCCAGCAGTGTCCAGCGGGAGAGATACGAGCAGTACTTC.

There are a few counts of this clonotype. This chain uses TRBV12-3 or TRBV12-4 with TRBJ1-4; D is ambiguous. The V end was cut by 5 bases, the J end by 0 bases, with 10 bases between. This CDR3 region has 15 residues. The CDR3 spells CASSPYIPTNEKLFF. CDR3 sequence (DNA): TGTGCCAGCAGTCCCTACATCCCAACTAATGAAAAACTGTTTTTT.

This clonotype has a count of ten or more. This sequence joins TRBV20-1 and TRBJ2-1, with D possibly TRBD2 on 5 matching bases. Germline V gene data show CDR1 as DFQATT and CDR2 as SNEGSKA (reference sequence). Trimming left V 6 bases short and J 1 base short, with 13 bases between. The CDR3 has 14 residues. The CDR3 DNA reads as TGCAGTGCCAAGATGGACTGGTCCTACAATGAGCAGTTCTTC. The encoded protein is CSAKMDWSYNEQFF.

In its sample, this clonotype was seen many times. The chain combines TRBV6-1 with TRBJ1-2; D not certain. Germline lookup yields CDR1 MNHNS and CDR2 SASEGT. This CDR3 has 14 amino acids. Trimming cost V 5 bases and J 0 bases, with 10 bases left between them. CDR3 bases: TGTGCCAGCAGTTATGAGTTCACTAACTATGGCTACACCTTC. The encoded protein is CASSYEFTNYGYTF.

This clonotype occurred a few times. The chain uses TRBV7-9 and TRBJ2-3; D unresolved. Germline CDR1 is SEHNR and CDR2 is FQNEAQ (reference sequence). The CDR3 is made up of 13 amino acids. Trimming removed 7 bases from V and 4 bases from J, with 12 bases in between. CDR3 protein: CASTRLIPDTQYF. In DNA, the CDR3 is TGTGCCAGCACCCGACTTATACCAGATACGCAGTATTTT.

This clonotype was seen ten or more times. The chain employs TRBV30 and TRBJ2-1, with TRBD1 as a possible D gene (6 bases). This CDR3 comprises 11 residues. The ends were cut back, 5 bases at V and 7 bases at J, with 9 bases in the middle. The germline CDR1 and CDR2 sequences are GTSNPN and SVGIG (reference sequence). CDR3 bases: TGTGCCTGGGGCAGGGGTAATGAGCAGTTCTTC. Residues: CAWGRGNEQFF.

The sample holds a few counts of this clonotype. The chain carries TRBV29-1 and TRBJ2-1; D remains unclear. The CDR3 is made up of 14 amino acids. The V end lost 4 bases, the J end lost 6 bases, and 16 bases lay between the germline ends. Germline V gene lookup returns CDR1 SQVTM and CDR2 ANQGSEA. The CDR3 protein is CSVGPTRYPNEQFF. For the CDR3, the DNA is TGCAGCGTTGGGCCAACCCGCTACCCCAATGAGCAGTTCTTC.